This TCR beta chain stems from a study of cytomegalovirus exposure and HLA in healthy donors. Study results and caveats: CMV antigen specificity was confirmed in vitro for three CMV-associated chains. Among TCR beta chains, those listed as cytomegalovirus-associated numbered 164.

The V segment lost 5 bases and the J segment 5 bases; nucleotides outside the gene matches: 10. Germline V gene lookup returns CDR1 MNHEY and CDR2 SVGAGI. The CDR3 is 15 residues long. The donors were part of the approximately 120-subject validation cohort, which stood apart from the roughly 680-subject first cohort. Sequenced by immunoSEQ multiplex PCR; TCRdb stores in-frame clones only, minus some. The profile covers 260,000 or so clones, with approximately 90% appearing a single time and approximately 0.88% taken by the ten largest. This clone was seen once. Its specificity is unknown. Sequences were obtained from PBMCs. The sequence came from a woman aged 18-29 years in good health and CMV-seronegative. The chain uses TRBV6-5 and TRBJ2-5; 8 bases map to TRBD1. The CDR3, as DNA: TGTGCCAGCAGTCGACAGGGGCGCGAGGGGGAGACCCAGTACTTC. This gives the protein CASSRQGREGETQYF.